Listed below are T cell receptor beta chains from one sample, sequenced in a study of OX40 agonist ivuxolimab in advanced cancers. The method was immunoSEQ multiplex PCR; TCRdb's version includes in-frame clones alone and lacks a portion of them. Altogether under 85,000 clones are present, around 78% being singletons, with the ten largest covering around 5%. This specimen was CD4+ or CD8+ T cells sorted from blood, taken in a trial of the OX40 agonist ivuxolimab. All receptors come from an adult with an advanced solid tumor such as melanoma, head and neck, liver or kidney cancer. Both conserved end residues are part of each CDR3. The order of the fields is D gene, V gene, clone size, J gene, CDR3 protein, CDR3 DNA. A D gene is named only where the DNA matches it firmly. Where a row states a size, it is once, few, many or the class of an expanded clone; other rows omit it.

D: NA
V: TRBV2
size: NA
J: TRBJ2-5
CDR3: CASRVETQYF
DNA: TGTGCCAGCAGGGTAGAGACCCAGTACTTC

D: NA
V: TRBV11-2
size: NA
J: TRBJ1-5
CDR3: CASSAAWGQPQHF
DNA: TGTGCCAGCAGCGCAGCCTGGGGCCAGCCCCAGCATTTT

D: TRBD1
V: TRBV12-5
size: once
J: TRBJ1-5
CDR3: CASASWTGNSNQPQHF
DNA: TGTGCTAGTGCCTCCTGGACAGGAAACAGCAATCAGCCCCAGCATTTT

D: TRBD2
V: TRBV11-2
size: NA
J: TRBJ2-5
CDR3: CASSMTSGVHGTQYF
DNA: TGTGCCAGCAGCATGACTAGCGGGGTCCATGGGACCCAGTACTTC

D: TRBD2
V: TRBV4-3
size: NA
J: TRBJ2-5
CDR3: CASSQGAGGEETQYF
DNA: TGCGCCAGCAGCCAAGGGGCGGGGGGGGAAGAGACCCAGTACTTC

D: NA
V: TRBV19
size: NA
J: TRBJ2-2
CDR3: CASSIWTVTGELFF
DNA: TGTGCCAGTAGTATTTGGACGGTAACCGGGGAGCTGTTTTTT

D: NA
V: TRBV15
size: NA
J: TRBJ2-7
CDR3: CATSSPDSISYEQYF
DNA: TGTGCCACCAGCAGCCCAGACAGTATCTCCTACGAGCAGTACTTC

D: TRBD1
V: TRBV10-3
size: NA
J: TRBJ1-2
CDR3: CAIRQGADNYGYTF
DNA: TGTGCCATCAGACAGGGGGCCGATAACTATGGCTACACCTTC

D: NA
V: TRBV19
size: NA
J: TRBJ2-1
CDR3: CASTGYDEQFF
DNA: TGTGCCAGTACAGGTTACGATGAGCAGTTCTTC

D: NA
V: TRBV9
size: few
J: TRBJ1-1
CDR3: CASSVDGREEAFF
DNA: TGTGCCAGCAGCGTAGACGGCAGGGAGGAAGCTTTCTTT

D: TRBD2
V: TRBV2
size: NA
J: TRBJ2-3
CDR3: CASSPQTGGGYAQYF
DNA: TGTGCCAGCAGTCCTCAGACGGGAGGGGGGTATGCGCAGTATTTT

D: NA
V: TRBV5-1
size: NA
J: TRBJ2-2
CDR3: CASSLYGEANTGELFF
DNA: TGCGCCAGCAGCTTGTACGGGGAGGCGAACACCGGGGAGCTGTTTTTT

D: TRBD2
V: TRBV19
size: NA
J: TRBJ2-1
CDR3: CASSIWTSGRSYNEQFF
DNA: TGTGCCAGTAGTATATGGACTAGCGGGAGGTCCTACAATGAGCAGTTCTTC

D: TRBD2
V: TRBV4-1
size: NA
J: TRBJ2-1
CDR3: CASSQDPLRLAGGRQFF
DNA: TGCGCCAGCAGCCAAGATCCACTCAGGCTAGCGGGAGGGAGGCAGTTCTTC

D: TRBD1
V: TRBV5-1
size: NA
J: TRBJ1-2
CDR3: CASSPGTGEGYTF
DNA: TGCGCCAGCAGCCCCGGGACAGGGGAAGGCTACACCTTC

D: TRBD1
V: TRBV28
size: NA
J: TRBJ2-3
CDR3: CASSFPDRGAQYF
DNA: TGTGCCAGCAGTTTCCCGGACAGGGGGGCGCAGTATTTT

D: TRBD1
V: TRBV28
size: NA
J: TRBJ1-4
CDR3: CASSSRDRGDEKLFF
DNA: TGTGCCAGCAGTTCGAGGGACAGGGGCGATGAAAAACTGTTTTTT

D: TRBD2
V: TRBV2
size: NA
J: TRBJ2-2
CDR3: CASSERLAASGPGELFF
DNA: TGTGCCAGCAGTGAACGCCTAGCGGCCAGCGGTCCCGGGGAGCTGTTTTTT

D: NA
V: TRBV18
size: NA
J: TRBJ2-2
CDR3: CASSLLTRTAAAIAGELFF
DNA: TGTGCCAGCTCACTGTTGACCAGGACTGCCGCGGCGATAGCCGGGGAGCTGTTTTTT

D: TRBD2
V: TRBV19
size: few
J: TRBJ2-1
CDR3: CASSRAGSAYNEQFF
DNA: TGTGCCAGTAGTCGAGCGGGGTCGGCCTACAATGAGCAGTTCTTC

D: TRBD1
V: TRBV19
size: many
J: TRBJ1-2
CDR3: CASTDPDRVNGYTF
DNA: TGTGCCAGTACCGACCCGGACAGGGTAAATGGCTACACCTTC

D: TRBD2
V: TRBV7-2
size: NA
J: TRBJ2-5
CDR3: CASSFGTSGYQETQYF
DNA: TGTGCCAGCAGCTTCGGGACTAGCGGGTACCAAGAGACCCAGTACTTC

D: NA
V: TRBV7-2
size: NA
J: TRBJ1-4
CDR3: CASSLEGSGRSEKLFF
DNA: TGTGCCAGCAGCTTAGAGGGGTCAGGGAGGAGTGAAAAACTGTTTTTT

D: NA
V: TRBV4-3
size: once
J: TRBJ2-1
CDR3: CASSPGPDRSEQFF
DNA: TGCGCCAGCAGCCCAGGGCCAGACCGCTCTGAGCAGTTCTTC

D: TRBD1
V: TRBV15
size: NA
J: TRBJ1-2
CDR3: CATSRNRGGYGYTF
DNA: TGTGCCACCAGCAGAAACAGGGGTGGATATGGCTACACCTTC

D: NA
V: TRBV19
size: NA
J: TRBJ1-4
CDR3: CASSIIGGAVEEKLFF
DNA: TGTGCCAGTAGTATTATTGGAGGCGCCGTGGAAGAAAAACTGTTTTTT

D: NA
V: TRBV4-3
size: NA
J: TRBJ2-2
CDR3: CASSQVGAGTGELFF
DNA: TGCGCCAGCAGCCAAGTGGGGGCCGGCACCGGGGAGCTGTTTTTT

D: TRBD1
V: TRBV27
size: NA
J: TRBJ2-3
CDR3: CVLRDRVLDTQYF
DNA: TGTGTTCTTAGGGACAGGGTCCTCGATACGCAGTATTTT

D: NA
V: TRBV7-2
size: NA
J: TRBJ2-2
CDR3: CASSLNAGDSGELFF
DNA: TGTGCCAGCAGCTTAAATGCAGGGGATTCCGGGGAGCTGTTTTTT